Below are 10 T cell receptor beta chains sequenced from a single sample in a study of T cells in localized non-small cell lung cancer. The table came from immunoSEQ multiplex PCR; TCRdb's copy has only in-frame clones and leaves some out. The table has tens of thousands of clones, about 88% seen once. Sequencing used PBMCs, obtained before any cancer treatment. The receptors shown here come from a man aged 35 to 69 with stage II lung adenocarcinoma.

This clone has only a few counts. The CDR3 region has the DNA TGTGCCAGTAGTATAGATGGAGAGACCCAGTACTTC. It is translated as CASSIDGETQYF. V and J are TRBV19 and TRBJ2-5, with no clear D. The CDR3 has 12 amino acids. Trimming removed 0 bases at V and 4 bases at J, with 3 bases between. Germline loops: CDR1 LNHDA, CDR2 SQIVND (reference sequence).

The V gene is TRBV5-1, the J gene TRBJ2-1; D might be TRBD1 (5 bases). This CDR3 comprises 16 residues. The germline CDR1 and CDR2 sequences are SGHRS and YFSETQ. Trimming cost V 0 bases and J 5 bases, with 15 bases left between them. The CDR3 loop reads CASSLGGQWPNNEQFF. Here the CDR3 DNA reads TGCGCCAGCAGCTTGGGGGGCCAGTGGCCCAACAATGAGCAGTTCTTC.

The chain's CDR3 is CASSLVRGRNTEAFF. CDR3 DNA sequence: TGTGCCAGCAGCTTAGTGAGGGGGCGAAACACTGAAGCTTTCTTT. V usage is TRBV7-2 and J usage is TRBJ1-1; 7 bases line up with TRBD1. This CDR3 is built from 15 residues. Germline CDR1 is SGHTA and CDR2 is FQGNSA. Trimming took 1 base from V and 2 from J; bases not matched to a gene: 4. Drawing the rest from reference TRBV7-2 and TRBJ1-1, the complete variable domain is GAGVSQSPSNKVTEKGKDVELRCDPISGHTALYWYRQSLGQGLEFLIYFQGNSAPDKSGLPSDRFSAERTGGSVSTLTIQRTQQEDSAVYLCASSLVRGRNTEAFFGQGTRLTVV.

This chain connects TRBV7-9 to TRBJ2-3; D remains unclear. CDR1 is SEHNR and CDR2 is FQNEAQ in the germline V gene (reference sequence). The CDR3 is 13 amino acids. The germline V and J ends were trimmed by 5 bases and 4 bases, with 10 bases remaining between them. The DNA of the CDR3 is TGTGCCAGCAGCCTCTCGCGCCCAGATACGCAGTATTTT. Its protein product is CASSLSRPDTQYF.

The J gene is TRBJ2-7, the V gene TRBV6-1; D possibly uses TRBD1 or TRBD2 (5 bases each). From germline, CDR1 is MNHNS and CDR2 SASEGT. The CDR3 consists of 18 residues. Trimming pared 2 bases from V and 2 bases from J, leaving 22 bases between. The CDR3 region has the DNA TGTGCCAGCAGTGAACGCCCCATTGGGGCAGGGAGCCCCTACGAGCAGTACGTC. Its translation is CASSERPIGAGSPYEQYV.

The chain is built from TRBV7-3 and TRBJ2-3; 9 nucleotides align to TRBD2. Trimming at V came to 5 bases and at J to 4 bases, leaving 10 bases not matched to a gene. This CDR3 contains 16 residues. The germline CDR1 and CDR2 sequences are SGHTA and FQGTGA. The CDR3 spells CASSPNSGGGSDTQYF. The DNA of the CDR3 is TGTGCCAGCAGCCCGAATAGCGGGGGCGGGTCAGATACGCAGTATTTT. Full variable domain (remainder filled in from reference TRBV7-3 and TRBJ2-3): GAGVSQTPSNKVTEKGKYVELRCDPISGHTALYWYRQSLGQGPEFLIYFQGTGAADDSGLPNDRFFAVRPEGSVSTLKIQRTERGDSAVYLCASSPNSGGGSDTQYFGPGTRLTVL.

The rearrangement joins TRBV18 to TRBJ1-2; D gene uncertain. CDR1 and CDR2 from the germline V gene are KGHSH and LQKENI. V shed 3 bases and J shed 3 bases, with 8 bases lying between them. The CDR3 extends over 13 amino acids. DNA of the CDR3: TGTGCCAGCTCACCCGAGCAGGACTATGGCTACACCTTC. Translation: CASSPEQDYGYTF.

The chain couples TRBV19 to TRBJ1-6, with D uncertain. V lost 4 bases and J 10 bases, leaving 11 bases between the germline ends. The CDR3 contains 13 residues. Germline V gives CDR1 LNHDA, CDR2 SQIVND (reference sequence). CDR3 DNA sequence: TGTGCCAGTAGTAGGTCAGGTGAATCACCCCTCCACTTT. It translates to CASSRSGESPLHF.

The CDR3 sequence: CSVERAGGVSYNSPLHF. CDR3 coding DNA: TGCAGCGTTGAAAGGGCAGGGGGCGTATCCTATAATTCACCCCTCCACTTT. J is TRBJ1-6 and V is TRBV29-1; TRBD1 aligns across 8 bases. CDR3 size: 17 residues. V lost 2 bases, J lost 1 base, and 7 bases stayed unmatched. Germline assignment: CDR1 SQVTM and CDR2 ANQGSEA.

The J gene is TRBJ1-5, the V gene TRBV19; D unclear. This CDR3 spans 15 amino acids. Trimming left V 0 bases short and J 7 bases short, with 13 bases between. Germline CDR1 LNHDA, CDR2 SQIVND (reference sequence). CDR3 DNA: TGTGCCAGTAGTATAGATAGCGGCGGCTGGCAGCCCCAGCATTTT. It translates to CASSIDSGGWQPQHF. Combining the CDR3 with reference TRBV19 and TRBJ1-5 gives the whole variable domain DGGITQSPKYLFRKEGQNVTLSCEQNLNHDAMYWYRQDPGQGLRLIYYSQIVNDFQKGDIAEGYSVSREKKESFPLTVTSAQKNPTAFYLCASSIDSGGWQPQHFGDGTRLSIL.